Given below is one T cell receptor beta chain in context. The sample carries other DNA sequences with the same CDR3. Data came from immunoSEQ multiplex PCR; TCRdb stores just in-frame clones and leaves some out. The data contain 2.3 million or so clones, 90% to 95% of them singletons. This CDR3 has 14 amino acids. Germline V gene lookup returns CDR1 SGHTA and CDR2 FQGNSA. The V segment lost 0 bases and the J segment 4 bases; nucleotides outside the gene matches: 2. This entry belongs to a study of shared clonotypes between healthy human individuals. Whole-study context: The study enrolled two women and a few men aged 18 to 49.

This chain links TRBV7-2 with TRBJ2-7; TRBD2 agrees at 8 bases. The TCR was taken from a man between 18 and 35 years old in good health. Some clones in this sample may be carry-over from other donors' samples. Sequencing input: naive CD4+ T cells from PBMCs. Subset: CD45RA+ positively selected. CDR3 nucleotides: TGTGCCAGCAGCTTAGCTACGGGGGGGTACGAGCAGTACTTC. It translates to CASSLATGGYEQYF.